The rows below give T cell receptor beta chains drawn from one sample of a study of blood T cell repertoires in COVID-19. Assay: immunoSEQ multiplex PCR; the TCRdb copy retains only in-frame clones and omits some. The table has hundreds of thousands of clones, around nine tenths seen once. Sequenced: peripheral blood. These TCRs come from a woman aged 18 to 35 who had recovered from COVID-19. CDR3s include the opening cysteine and the closing phenylalanine or tryptophan. Each record gives: D gene, V gene, J gene, clone size, CDR3 length, CDR3 protein, CDR3 DNA. The D gene is left open where the match is weak. A clone size is listed for some rows: how often the clone was seen (once, few, many), or a class if it is expanded.

D: TRBD2
V: TRBV5-8
J: TRBJ2-3
size: few
length: 16
CDR3: CASSLGLAGVKNTQYF
DNA: TGTGCCAGCAGTCTCGGACTAGCGGGAGTCAAAAATACGCAGTATTTT

D: .
V: TRBV21-1
J: TRBJ2-3
size: once
length: 14
CDR3: CASSGTTSTDTQYF
DNA: TGTGCCAGCAGTGGTACGACTAGCACAGATACGCAGTATTTT

D: .
V: TRBV5-1
J: TRBJ2-5
size: .
length: 15
CDR3: CASSFGGGFGETQYF
DNA: TGCGCCAGCAGCTTTGGAGGCGGGTTCGGAGAGACCCAGTACTTC

D: TRBD2
V: TRBV5-6
J: TRBJ2-1
size: .
length: 15
CDR3: CASSLSSGRRNEQFF
DNA: TGTGCCAGCAGCTTGAGTAGCGGGAGGCGCAATGAGCAGTTCTTC

D: .
V: TRBV19
J: TRBJ2-1
size: .
length: 17
CDR3: CASTDIYEVRSYNEQFF
DNA: TGTGCCAGTACCGATATCTATGAAGTGAGATCCTACAATGAGCAGTTCTTC

D: .
V: TRBV7-2
J: TRBJ2-3
size: .
length: 15
CDR3: CASSLVAGLVDTQYF
DNA: TGTGCCAGCAGCTTAGTGGCAGGGCTAGTCGATACGCAGTATTTT

D: .
V: TRBV6-4
J: TRBJ1-2
size: .
length: 12
CDR3: CASRTSRKGYTF
DNA: TGTGCCAGCAGAACTTCTCGAAAGGGCTACACCTTC

D: .
V: TRBV6-7
J: TRBJ1-5
size: .
length: 11
CDR3: CAYIPNQPQHF
DNA: TGTGCTTACATCCCCAATCAGCCCCAGCATTTT

D: TRBD1
V: TRBV30
J: TRBJ1-2
size: .
length: 14
CDR3: CAWSDRGRDYGYTF
DNA: TGTGCCTGGAGTGACAGGGGGCGCGACTATGGCTACACCTTC

D: TRBD1
V: TRBV2
J: TRBJ2-1
size: few
length: 14
CDR3: CASEGQGAVNEQFF
DNA: TGTGCCAGCGAGGGACAGGGGGCGGTCAATGAGCAGTTCTTC

D: .
V: TRBV19
J: TRBJ1-2
size: .
length: 12
CDR3: CASSDNFYGYTF
DNA: TGTGCCAGTAGCGACAATTTCTATGGCTACACCTTC

D: .
V: TRBV11-3
J: TRBJ2-1
size: .
length: 14
CDR3: CASSPDWEYNEQFF
DNA: TGTGCCAGCAGCCCGGACTGGGAATACAATGAGCAGTTCTTC

D: TRBD1
V: TRBV18
J: TRBJ1-2
size: .
length: 19
CDR3: CASSPNTGRPGQGAYGYTF
DNA: TGTGCCAGCTCACCAAATACGGGACGACCGGGACAGGGTGCCTATGGCTACACCTTC

D: .
V: TRBV7-2
J: TRBJ1-2
size: .
length: 15
CDR3: CASSLVGSGNYGYTF
DNA: TGTGCCAGCAGCTTAGTCGGCTCAGGGAACTATGGCTACACCTTC

D: TRBD2
V: TRBV6-2/TRBV6-3
J: TRBJ2-5
size: .
length: 18
CDR3: CASSYSRRAGGGAETQYF
DNA: TGTGCCAGCAGTTACTCGAGGAGAGCGGGAGGTGGAGCGGAGACCCAGTACTTC

D: TRBD2
V: TRBV27
J: TRBJ2-4
size: .
length: 18
CDR3: CASSPGTTQTLAKNIQYF
DNA: TGTGCCAGCAGTCCCGGGACTACCCAAACTCTAGCCAAAAACATTCAGTACTTC

D: .
V: TRBV29-1
J: TRBJ1-1
size: .
length: 13
CDR3: CSAMRAGGTEAFF
DNA: TGCAGCGCCATGCGGGCCGGCGGCACTGAAGCTTTCTTT

D: .
V: TRBV4-3
J: TRBJ1-2
size: .
length: 14
CDR3: CASSHRGGGYGYTF
DNA: TGCGCCAGCAGCCACCGAGGGGGGGGGTATGGCTACACCTTC

D: .
V: TRBV19
J: TRBJ2-4
size: .
length: 14
CDR3: CASWAGLSKNIQYF
DNA: TGTGCCAGTTGGGCGGGGTTATCCAAAAACATTCAGTACTTC

D: TRBD2
V: TRBV19
J: TRBJ2-5
size: .
length: 15
CDR3: CASRVKGGRVDTQYF
DNA: TGTGCCAGTAGGGTCAAGGGCGGGAGAGTGGATACCCAGTACTTC

D: .
V: TRBV6-5
J: TRBJ2-3
size: .
length: 15
CDR3: CASSSGGRSTDTQYF
DNA: TGTGCCAGCAGTTCTGGAGGGAGAAGTACAGATACGCAGTATTTT

D: .
V: TRBV24-1
J: TRBJ2-1
size: .
length: 15
CDR3: CATSKNQLPYNEQFF
DNA: TGTGCCACCAGCAAGAATCAACTCCCATACAATGAGCAGTTCTTC

D: TRBD2
V: TRBV9
J: TRBJ2-2
size: .
length: 15
CDR3: CASSPSGANTGELFF
DNA: TGTGCCAGCAGCCCTAGCGGGGCTAACACCGGGGAGCTGTTTTTT

D: TRBD2
V: TRBV5-5
J: TRBJ2-1
size: .
length: 18
CDR3: CASSLALGTSGSVLEQFF
DNA: TGTGCCAGCAGCTTGGCCTTGGGGACTAGCGGGAGTGTTCTAGAGCAGTTCTTC

D: .
V: TRBV25-1
J: TRBJ1-1
size: .
length: 12
CDR3: CASRFMNTEAFF
DNA: TGTGCCAGCAGATTCATGAACACTGAAGCTTTCTTT

D: .
V: TRBV7-9
J: TRBJ1-1
size: .
length: 14
CDR3: CASSFPDSGNEAFF
DNA: TGTGCCAGCAGCTTTCCGGACTCGGGGAATGAAGCTTTCTTT

D: .
V: TRBV10-1
J: TRBJ2-5
size: .
length: 11
CDR3: CAAERGETQYF
DNA: TGCGCCGCGGAGAGGGGGGAGACCCAGTACTTC

D: TRBD1
V: TRBV7-9
J: TRBJ1-5
size: .
length: 14
CDR3: CASSSGQTNQPQHF
DNA: TGTGCCAGCAGCTCGGGACAGACAAATCAGCCCCAGCATTTT